This T cell receptor beta chain was found in a study of CD8 T cells in ankylosing spondylitis. Each CDR3 protein is one row after TCRdb ran MiXCR on the 5' RACE reads. The data contain approximately 300,000 distinct CDR3 sequences, more than 20% of them seen just once; the ten biggest clones take up 3.5% to 4.5%. The CDR3 has 14 residues. Germline V gene lookup returns CDR1 LGHNA and CDR2 YSLEER. Germline trimming cut 5 bases from V and 7 bases from J; bases unmatched to any gene: 7. V gene TRBV4-3 combines with J gene TRBJ2-1; TRBD1 matches 8 bases. Sequenced sample: blood, either unsorted or a sorted T cell fraction (not recorded which). The clonotype originates from a female donor with ankylosing spondylitis or in good health (not recorded which). CDR3 sequence: CASSDRDRSNEQFF. The CDR3 DNA follows: TGCGCCAGCAGCGACCGGGACAGGTCTAATGAGCAGTTCTTC.